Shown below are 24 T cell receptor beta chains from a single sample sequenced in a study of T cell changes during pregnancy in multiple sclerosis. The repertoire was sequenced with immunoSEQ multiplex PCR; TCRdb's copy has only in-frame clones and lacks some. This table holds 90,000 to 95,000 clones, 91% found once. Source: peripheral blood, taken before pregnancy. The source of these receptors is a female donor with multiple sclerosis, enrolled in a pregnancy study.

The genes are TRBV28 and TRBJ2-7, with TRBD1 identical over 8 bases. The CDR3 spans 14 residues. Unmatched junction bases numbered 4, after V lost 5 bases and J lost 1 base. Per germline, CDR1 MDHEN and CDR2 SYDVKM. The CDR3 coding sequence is TGTGCCAGCAGTCCCCAGGGGGCGTCCTACGAGCAGTACTTC. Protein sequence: CASSPQGASYEQYF.

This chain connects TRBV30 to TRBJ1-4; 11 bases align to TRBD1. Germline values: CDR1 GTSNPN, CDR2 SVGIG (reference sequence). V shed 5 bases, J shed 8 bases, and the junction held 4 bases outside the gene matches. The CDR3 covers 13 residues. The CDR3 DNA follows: TGTGCCTGGTCGGACAGGGGGCGGGAAAAACTGTTTTTT. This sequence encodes CAWSDRGREKLFF. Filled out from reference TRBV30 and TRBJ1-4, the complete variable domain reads SQTIHQWPATLVQPVGSPLSLECTVEGTSNPNLYWYRQAAGRGLQLLFYSVGIGQISSEVPQNLSASRPQDRQFILSSKKLLLSDSGFYLCAWSDRGREKLFFGSGTQLSVL.

The DNA of the CDR3 is TGTGCCAGCAGTTTAAGCGGGACTGCTTATGTGACCACAGATACGCAGTATTTT. Protein: CASSLSGTAYVTTDTQYF. The genes are TRBV27 and TRBJ2-3; 7 bases fit TRBD2. V dropped 2 bases and J dropped 2; count of bases not matched to a gene: 13. The CDR3 is 18 amino acids. The germline CDR1 and CDR2 sequences are MNHEY and SMNVEV (reference sequence).

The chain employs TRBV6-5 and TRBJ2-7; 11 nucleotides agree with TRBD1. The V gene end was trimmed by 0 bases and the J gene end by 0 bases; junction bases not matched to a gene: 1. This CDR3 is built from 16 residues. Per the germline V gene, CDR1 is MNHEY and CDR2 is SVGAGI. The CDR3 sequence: CASSYSGTGGSYEQYF. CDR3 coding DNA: TGTGCCAGCAGTTACTCGGGGACAGGGGGCTCCTACGAGCAGTACTTC.

This CDR3 is CASSLRQDRSYNEQFF. The DNA for the CDR3 is TGTGCCAGCAGCTTAAGACAGGACCGTTCCTACAATGAGCAGTTCTTC. V usage is TRBV11-2 and J usage is TRBJ2-1; D may be TRBD1 (6 bases). The CDR3 is made up of 16 amino acids. CDR1 and CDR2 (germline): SGHAT, FQNNGV. Trimming removed 2 bases from V and 1 base from J, with 12 bases in between.

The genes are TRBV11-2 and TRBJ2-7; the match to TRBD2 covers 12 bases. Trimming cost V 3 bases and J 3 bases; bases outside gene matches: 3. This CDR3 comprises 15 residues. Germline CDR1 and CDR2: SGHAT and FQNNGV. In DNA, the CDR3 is TGTGCCAGCAGCTTCACTAGCGGGAGGATCTACGAGCAGTACTTC. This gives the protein CASSFTSGRIYEQYF. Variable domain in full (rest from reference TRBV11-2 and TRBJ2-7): EAGVAQSPRYKIIEKRQSVAFWCNPISGHATLYWYQQILGQGPKLLIQFQNNGVVDDSQLPKDRFSAERLKGVDSTLKIQPAKLEDSAVYLCASSFTSGRIYEQYFGPGTRLTVT.

The CDR3 protein is CASSQANYGYTF. The CDR3 nucleotides are TGTGCCAGCAGTCAGGCGAACTATGGCTACACCTTC. This rearrangement joins TRBV4-2 to TRBJ1-2, with D hard to call. The V gene's germline CDR1 is LGHNA and CDR2 YNFKEQ. V was trimmed by 6 bases and J by 2 bases, leaving 7 bases between them. The CDR3 has 12 residues.

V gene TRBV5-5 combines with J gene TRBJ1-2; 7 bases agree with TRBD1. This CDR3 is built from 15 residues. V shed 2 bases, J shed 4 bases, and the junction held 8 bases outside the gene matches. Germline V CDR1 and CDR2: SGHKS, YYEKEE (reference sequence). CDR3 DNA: TGTGCCAGCAGCTTATGGACAGGCCTTAGCTATGGCTACACCTTC. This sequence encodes CASSLWTGLSYGYTF. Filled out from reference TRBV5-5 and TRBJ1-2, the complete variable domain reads DAGVTQSPTHLIKTRGQQVTLRCSPISGHKSVSWYQQVLGQGPQFIFQYYEKEERGRGNFPDRFSARQFPNYSSELNVNALLLGDSALYLCASSLWTGLSYGYTFGSGTRLTVV.

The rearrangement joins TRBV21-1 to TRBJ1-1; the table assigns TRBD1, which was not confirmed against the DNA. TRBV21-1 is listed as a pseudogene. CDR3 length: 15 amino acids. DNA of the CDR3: TGTGCCAGCAGCACGACCGGGACAGGTGGTGCTGAAGCTTTCTTT. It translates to CASSTTGTGGAEAFF.

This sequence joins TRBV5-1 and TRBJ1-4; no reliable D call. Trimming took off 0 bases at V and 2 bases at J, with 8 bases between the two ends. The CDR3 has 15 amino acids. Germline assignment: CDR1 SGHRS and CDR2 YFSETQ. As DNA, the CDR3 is TGCGCCAGCAGCTTGGATCGTTCGACTAATGAAAAACTGTTTTTT. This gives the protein CASSLDRSTNEKLFF. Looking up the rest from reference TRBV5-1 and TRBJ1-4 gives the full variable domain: KAGVTQTPRYLIKTRGQQVTLSCSPISGHRSVSWYQQTPGQGLQFLFEYFSETQRNKGNFPGRFSGRQFSNSRSEMNVSTLELGDSALYLCASSLDRSTNEKLFFGSGTQLSVL.

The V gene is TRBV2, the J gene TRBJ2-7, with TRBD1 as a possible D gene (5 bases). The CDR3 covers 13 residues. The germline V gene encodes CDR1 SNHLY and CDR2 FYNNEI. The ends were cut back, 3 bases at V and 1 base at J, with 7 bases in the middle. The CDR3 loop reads CASSDRGSYEQYF. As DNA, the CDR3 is TGTGCCAGCAGTGATAGGGGTTCCTACGAGCAGTACTTC.

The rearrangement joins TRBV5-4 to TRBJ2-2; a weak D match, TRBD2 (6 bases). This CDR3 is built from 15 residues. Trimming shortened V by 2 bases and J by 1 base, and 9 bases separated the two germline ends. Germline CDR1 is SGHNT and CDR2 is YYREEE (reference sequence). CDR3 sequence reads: CASSLRTKNTGELFF. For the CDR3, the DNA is TGTGCCAGCAGCTTAAGGACTAAGAACACCGGGGAGCTGTTTTTT.

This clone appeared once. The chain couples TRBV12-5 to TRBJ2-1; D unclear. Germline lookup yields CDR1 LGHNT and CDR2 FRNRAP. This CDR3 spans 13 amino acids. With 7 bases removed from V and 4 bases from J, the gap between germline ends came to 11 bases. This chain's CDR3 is CASALTGYNEQFF. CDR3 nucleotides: TGTGCTAGTGCCCTGACTGGTTACAATGAGCAGTTCTTC.

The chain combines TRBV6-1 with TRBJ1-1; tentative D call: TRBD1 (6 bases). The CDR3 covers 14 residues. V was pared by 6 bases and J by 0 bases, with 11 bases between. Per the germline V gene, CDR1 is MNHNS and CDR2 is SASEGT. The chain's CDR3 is CASSETGMNTEAFF. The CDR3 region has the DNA TGTGCCAGCAGCGAGACAGGTATGAACACTGAAGCTTTCTTT.

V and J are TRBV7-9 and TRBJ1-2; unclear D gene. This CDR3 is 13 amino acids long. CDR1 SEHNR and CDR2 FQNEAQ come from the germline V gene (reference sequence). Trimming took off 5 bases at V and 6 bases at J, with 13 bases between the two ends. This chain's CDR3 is CASSAGLGDGYTF. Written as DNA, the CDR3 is TGTGCCAGCAGCGCGGGTTTGGGAGATGGCTACACCTTC. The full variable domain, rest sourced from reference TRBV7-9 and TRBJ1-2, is DTGVSQNPRHKITKRGQNVTFRCDPISEHNRLYWYRQTLGQGPEFLTYFQNEAQLEKSRLLSDRFSAERPKGSFSTLEIQRTEQGDSAMYLCASSAGLGDGYTFGSGTRLTVV.

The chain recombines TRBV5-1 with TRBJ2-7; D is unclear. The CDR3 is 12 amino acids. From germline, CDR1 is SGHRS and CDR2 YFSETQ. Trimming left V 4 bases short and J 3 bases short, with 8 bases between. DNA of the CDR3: TGCGCCAGCAGCCTCGACAACTACGAGCAGTACTTC. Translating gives CASSLDNYEQYF.

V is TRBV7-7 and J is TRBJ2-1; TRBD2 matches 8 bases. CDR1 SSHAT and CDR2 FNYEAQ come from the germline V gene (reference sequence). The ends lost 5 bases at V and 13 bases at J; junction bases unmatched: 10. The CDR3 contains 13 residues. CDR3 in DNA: TGTGCCAGCAGCCAAATTAGCGGGACATCCCAGTTCTTC. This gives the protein CASSQISGTSQFF.

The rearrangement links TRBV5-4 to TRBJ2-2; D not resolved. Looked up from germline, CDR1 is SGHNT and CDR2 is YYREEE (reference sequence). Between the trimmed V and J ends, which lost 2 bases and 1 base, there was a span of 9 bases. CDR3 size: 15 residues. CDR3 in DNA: TGTGCCAGCAGCTTACACAGAGTGAACACCGGGGAGCTGTTTTTT. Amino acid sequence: CASSLHRVNTGELFF.

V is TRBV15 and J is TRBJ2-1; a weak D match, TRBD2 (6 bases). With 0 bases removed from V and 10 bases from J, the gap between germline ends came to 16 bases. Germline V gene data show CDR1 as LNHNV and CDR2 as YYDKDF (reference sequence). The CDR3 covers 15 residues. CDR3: CATSRDRPPGVEQFF. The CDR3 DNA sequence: TGTGCCACCAGCAGAGATAGGCCCCCGGGAGTAGAGCAGTTCTTC.

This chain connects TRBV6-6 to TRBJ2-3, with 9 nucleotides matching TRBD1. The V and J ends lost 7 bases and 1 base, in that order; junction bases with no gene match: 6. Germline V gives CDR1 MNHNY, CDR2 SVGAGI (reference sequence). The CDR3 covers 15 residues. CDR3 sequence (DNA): TGTGCCAGCACATTACAGGGGGCCCGCACAGATACGCAGTATTTT. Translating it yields CASTLQGARTDTQYF.

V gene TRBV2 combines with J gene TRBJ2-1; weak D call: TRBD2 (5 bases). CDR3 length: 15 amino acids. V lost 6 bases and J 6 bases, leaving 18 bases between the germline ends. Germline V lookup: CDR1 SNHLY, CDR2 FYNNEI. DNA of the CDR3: TGTGCCAGCAGCTTGTCCCAGCGGATCCCCAATGAGCAGTTCTTC. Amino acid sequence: CASSLSQRIPNEQFF. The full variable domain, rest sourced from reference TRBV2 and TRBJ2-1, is EPEVTQTPSHQVTQMGQEVILRCVPISNHLYFYWYRQILGQKVEFLVSFYNNEISEKSEIFDDQFSVERPDGSNFTLKIRSTKLEDSAMYFCASSLSQRIPNEQFFGPGTRLTVL.

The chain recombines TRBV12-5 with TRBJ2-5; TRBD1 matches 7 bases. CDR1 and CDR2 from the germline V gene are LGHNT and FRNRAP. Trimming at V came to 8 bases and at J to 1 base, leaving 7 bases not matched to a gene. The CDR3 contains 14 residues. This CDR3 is CASSSTGSQETQYF. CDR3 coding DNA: TGTGCTAGTAGCTCGACAGGGAGCCAAGAGACCCAGTACTTC.

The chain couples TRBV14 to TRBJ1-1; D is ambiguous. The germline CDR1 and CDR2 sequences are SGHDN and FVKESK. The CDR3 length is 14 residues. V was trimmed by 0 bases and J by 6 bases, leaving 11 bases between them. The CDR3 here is CASSQEKRRPEAFF. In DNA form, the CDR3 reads TGTGCCAGCAGCCAAGAGAAGAGGCGGCCTGAAGCTTTCTTT.

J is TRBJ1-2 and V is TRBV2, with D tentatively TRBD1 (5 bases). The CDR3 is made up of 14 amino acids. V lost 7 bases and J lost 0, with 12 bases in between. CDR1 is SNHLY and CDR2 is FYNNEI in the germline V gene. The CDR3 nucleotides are TGTGCCAGCACCGGACAAAAAGCTAACTATGGCTACACCTTC. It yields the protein CASTGQKANYGYTF.